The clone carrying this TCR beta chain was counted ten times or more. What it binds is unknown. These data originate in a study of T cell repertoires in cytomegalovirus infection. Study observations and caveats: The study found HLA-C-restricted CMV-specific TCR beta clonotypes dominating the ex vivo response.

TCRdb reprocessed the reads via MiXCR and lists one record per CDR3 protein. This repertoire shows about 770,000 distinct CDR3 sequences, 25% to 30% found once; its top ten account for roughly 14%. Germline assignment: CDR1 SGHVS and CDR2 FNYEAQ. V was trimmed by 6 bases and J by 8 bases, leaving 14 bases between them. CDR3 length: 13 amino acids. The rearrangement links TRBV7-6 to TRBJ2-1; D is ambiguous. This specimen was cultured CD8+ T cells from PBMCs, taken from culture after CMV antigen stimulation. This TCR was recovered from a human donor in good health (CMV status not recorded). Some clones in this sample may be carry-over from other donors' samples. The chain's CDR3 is CASRAFSSDEQFF. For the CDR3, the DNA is TGTGCCAGCAGGGCATTTTCGAGCGATGAGCAGTTCTTC.